The 9 T cell receptor beta chains reported below all come from one sample, sequenced in a study of blood T cells in healthy people across ages. Primers used in a second PCR of about 7 to 12 cycles were a sample-barcoded 5' primer and a J-beta primer mix. TCRdb used MiXCR to reprocess the 5' RACE reads, holding one entry per CDR3 protein. The sample yields about 570,000 distinct CDR3 sequences, roughly 29% seen once. Sequencing input: blood. Every receptor here comes from a woman in her 70s in good health.

This chain joins TRBV20-1 and TRBJ2-3; D remains unclear. Deletions cut 7 bases from V and 3 bases from J, with 8 bases between. There are 11 residues in the CDR3. The germline V gene encodes CDR1 DFQATT and CDR2 SNEGSKA (reference sequence). The CDR3 DNA follows: TGCAGTGGAGGAGAAACAGATACGCAGTATTTT. Translated: CSGGETDTQYF.

CDR3 bases: TGTGCCAGCAGCTTGGTTCCAGGGGGAATTCGCGATGATGGCTACACCTTC. Encoded protein: CASSLVPGGIRDDGYTF. The V call is TRBV5-5, the J call TRBJ1-2; TRBD1 aligns across 7 bases. The CDR3 runs 17 residues. The germline V gene encodes CDR1 SGHKS and CDR2 YYEKEE (reference sequence). With 0 bases clipped from V and 6 bases from J, the junction kept 14 bases outside the gene matches.

CDR3 residues: CASSFRELGDTQYF. The CDR3 coding sequence is TGCGCCAGCAGCTTCAGGGAATTGGGGGATACGCAGTATTTT. This chain joins TRBV5-1 and TRBJ2-3; tentative D call: TRBD1 (5 bases). There are 14 residues in the CDR3. The germline V gene encodes CDR1 SGHRS and CDR2 YFSETQ. V was pared by 2 bases and J by 6 bases, with 13 bases between.

The chain carries TRBV20-1 and TRBJ1-1, with 8 bases identical to TRBD1. V dropped 5 bases and J dropped 4; count of bases not matched to a gene: 3. CDR3 size: 12 residues. Germline loops: CDR1 DFQATT, CDR2 SNEGSKA (reference sequence). The CDR3 region is CSALDRATEAFF. The CDR3 nucleotides are TGCAGTGCTTTGGACAGGGCCACTGAAGCTTTCTTT.

This clonotype came up a few times. The V gene is TRBV7-2, the J gene TRBJ2-3; D possibly matches TRBD1 or TRBD2 (5 bases each). This CDR3 comprises 15 residues. V was cut by 3 bases and J by 2 bases, with 12 bases left in between. Germline loops: CDR1 SGHTA, CDR2 FQGNSA. CDR3 sequence: CASSLFWGSTDTQYF. The CDR3 DNA reads TGTGCCAGCAGCTTGTTCTGGGGGTCCACAGATACGCAGTATTTT.

This clonotype has only a few counts. This chain uses TRBV5-1 with TRBJ2-5; D unresolved. CDR1 and CDR2 from the germline V gene are SGHRS and YFSETQ. The germline V and J ends were trimmed by 0 bases and 5 bases, with 14 bases remaining between them. The CDR3 length is 15 residues. CDR3 loop: CASSLAVGVGETQYF. The CDR3, as DNA: TGCGCCAGCAGCTTGGCGGTTGGAGTTGGGGAGACCCAGTACTTC. Full variable domain (remainder filled in from reference TRBV5-1 and TRBJ2-5): KAGVTQTPRYLIKTRGQQVTLSCSPISGHRSVSWYQQTPGQGLQFLFEYFSETQRNKGNFPGRFSGRQFSNSRSEMNVSTLELGDSALYLCASSLAVGVGETQYFGPGTRLLVL.

The chain carries TRBV7-2 and TRBJ2-3, with D possibly matching TRBD2 (5 bases). This CDR3 region has 12 residues. Germline-derived CDR1 and CDR2 are SGHTA and FQGNSA. Trimming removed 4 bases at V and 9 bases at J, with 11 bases between. The CDR3 DNA reads TGTGCCAGCAGCTCCCCGTGGGAGACGCAGTATTTT. Translated, it gives CASSSPWETQYF. Full variable domain (remainder filled in from reference TRBV7-2 and TRBJ2-3): GAGVSQSPSNKVTEKGKDVELRCDPISGHTALYWYRQSLGQGLEFLIYFQGNSAPDKSGLPSDRFSAERTGGSVSTLTIQRTQQEDSAVYLCASSSPWETQYFGPGTRLTVL.

This clonotype showed up just a few times. The chain has TRBV5-5 and TRBJ2-2, with D maybe TRBD2 (5 bases). V shed 6 bases and J shed 6 bases, with 24 bases lying between them. In germline, CDR1 is SGHKS, CDR2 YYEKEE (reference sequence). This CDR3 region has 17 residues. The DNA of the CDR3 is TGTGCCAGCAATAATGACCCTGGTTCGGGGTTCGCCGGGGAGCTGTTTTTT. Protein: CASNNDPGSGFAGELFF. The full variable domain, rest sourced from reference TRBV5-5 and TRBJ2-2, is DAGVTQSPTHLIKTRGQQVTLRCSPISGHKSVSWYQQVLGQGPQFIFQYYEKEERGRGNFPDRFSARQFPNYSSELNVNALLLGDSALYLCASNNDPGSGFAGELFFGEGSRLTVL.

The chain uses TRBV12-3 or TRBV12-4 and TRBJ1-1; 9 bases map to TRBD1. V shed 3 bases and J 5 bases; nucleotides not matched to a gene: 4. The length of the CDR3 is 14 residues. The CDR3 nucleotides are TGTGCCAGCAGTTTCGACAGGGGGAGGACTGAAGCTTTCTTT. As protein: CASSFDRGRTEAFF.